These T cell receptor beta chains were read from a single sample in a study of T cells in Graves' hyperthyroidism and ophthalmopathy. A single record per CDR3 protein comes from TCRdb applying MiXCR to the multiplex PCR reads. In the table there are around 700,000 distinct CDR3 sequences, around 20% of which are singletons. Sequenced sample: blood. The origin of the receptors is a woman aged 50 to 65 with Graves' hyperthyroidism that later progressed to Graves' ophthalmopathy. The CDR3 runs from the conserved cysteine through the conserved F or W.

TRBV5-1	TRBJ2-7	CASSLERTTYEQYF
TRBV7-2	TRBJ2-3	CASSPKGLAGTTYSTDTQYF
TRBV6-5	TRBJ1-4	CASSYETGGSEKLFF
TRBV10-2	TRBJ2-2	CASSDLGVYTGELFF
TRBV28	TRBJ1-5	CASSGTNRNQPQHF
TRBV5-5	TRBJ2-1	CASTQLGAGDNEQFF
TRBV6-6	TRBJ1-2	CASSYVGEGDGYTF
TRBV27	TRBJ2-1	CASSLSGGAPNEQFF
TRBV18	TRBJ1-1	CASSRLPGNTEAFF
TRBV4-1	TRBJ1-2	CASSPGGPPGYTF
TRBV5-8	TRBJ2-3	CASSLNDRIGAGGLDTQYF
TRBV10-3	TRBJ1-4	CAISETGTGGREKLFF
TRBV5-6	TRBJ2-5	CASSYRPRPQETQYF
TRBV28	TRBJ1-5	CASSFPGQRGQPQHF
TRBV27	TRBJ2-2	CASSKSGGNTGELFF
TRBV7-9	TRBJ1-4	CASSSRRTTGNEKLFF